Listed here are 32 T cell receptor beta chains from one sample, sequenced in a study of cytomegalovirus exposure and HLA in healthy donors (dated by TCRdb to the late 2010s). Libraries were prepared through the immunoSEQ multiplex PCR assay. Here the immuneACCESS table is served through TCRdb, limited to in-frame sequences with V and J called. Missing clones are a known gap in these copies; in checked studies unresolved V genes cover under half, and the rest lacks a known reason. The table for this sample lists 250,000 to 350,000 clones; about nine tenths of them were counted only once. The ten largest clones take up roughly 1.2% of the sample. Sequencing was done on a sample of PBMCs. All receptors derive from a woman aged 25 to 45 in good health and CMV-seropositive.

V gene TRBV28 combines with J gene TRBJ2-7, with D unresolved. V was cut by 9 bases and J by 4 bases, with 13 bases left in between. From germline, CDR1 is MDHEN and CDR2 SYDVKM. The CDR3 sequence is 12 residues long. CDR3 sequence: CASTLGPYEQYF. The CDR3 DNA sequence: TGTGCCAGTACCCTAGGGCCGTACGAGCAGTACTTC.

This clone was observed a single time. The chain combines TRBV11-2 with TRBJ2-7; D unresolved. Germline-derived CDR1 and CDR2 are SGHAT and FQNNGV. V gave up 1 base and J gave up 2 bases, with 6 bases separating them. This CDR3 has 13 residues. The DNA for the CDR3 is TGTGCCAGCAGCTTAGCAGTTGCCTACGAGCAGTACTTC. It translates to CASSLAVAYEQYF.

Details on this clone: Other nucleotide sequences in the sample specify the same CDR3. The chain joins TRBV5-4 to TRBJ2-7; D remains unclear. The CDR3 has 14 amino acids. Deletions cut 0 bases from V and 3 bases from J, with 10 bases between. Germline V gene sequence: CDR1 SGHNT, CDR2 YYREEE (reference sequence). CDR3 in DNA: TGTGCCAGCAGCTTGGAAGGACGAAGCTACGAGCAGTACTTC. Translating gives CASSLEGRSYEQYF.

Of note for this clone: Different DNA sequences within this sample yield the same CDR3. The chain recombines TRBV19 with TRBJ1-1; the D is unclear. V was cut by 8 bases and J by 1 base, with 8 bases left in between. CDR1 is LNHDA and CDR2 is SQIVND in the germline V gene (reference sequence). This CDR3 region has 12 residues. The CDR3 bases are TGTGCCAGTCGGACGGGGAACACTGAAGCTTTCTTT. Protein sequence: CASRTGNTEAFF.

The V gene is TRBV4-3, the J gene TRBJ2-5, with a possible D match to TRBD1 (6 bases). CDR1 LGHNA and CDR2 YSLEER come from the germline V gene. Trimming took off 0 bases at V and 1 base at J, with 18 bases between the two ends. The CDR3 is 18 amino acids. CDR3 DNA: TGCGCCAGCAGCCAAGACAGGGGTTTGGGGTATCTCCAAGAGACCCAGTACTTC. Amino acids: CASSQDRGLGYLQETQYF.

There are a few counts of this clone. This sequence joins TRBV18 and TRBJ1-5; tentative D call: TRBD1 (5 bases). The CDR3 consists of 16 residues. V lost 3 bases, J lost 3 bases, and 15 bases lay in between. Germline V gene sequence: CDR1 KGHSH, CDR2 LQKENI. The CDR3 DNA follows: TGTGCCAGCTCACCCCTCCGGCCAGGGAACAATCAGCCCCAGCATTTT. Translating gives CASSPLRPGNNQPQHF. Based on the CDR3 plus reference TRBV18 and TRBJ1-5, the full variable domain is NAGVMQNPRHLVRRRGQEARLRCSPMKGHSHVYWYRQLPEEGLKFMVYLQKENIIDESGMPKERFSAEFPKEGPSILRIQQVVRGDSAAYFCASSPLRPGNNQPQHFGDGTRLSIL.

The rearrangement links TRBV18 to TRBJ2-3; TRBD2 might be the D (5 bases). This CDR3 is built from 15 residues. CDR1 and CDR2 from the germline V gene are KGHSH and LQKENI. Between the trimmed V and J ends, which lost 1 base and 1 base, there was a span of 9 bases. The CDR3: CASSPLGVGTDTQYF. The DNA for the CDR3 is TGTGCCAGCTCACCACTCGGGGTGGGCACAGATACGCAGTATTTT. The complete variable domain, with remaining parts taken from reference TRBV18 and TRBJ2-3, reads NAGVMQNPRHLVRRRGQEARLRCSPMKGHSHVYWYRQLPEEGLKFMVYLQKENIIDESGMPKERFSAEFPKEGPSILRIQQVVRGDSAAYFCASSPLGVGTDTQYFGPGTRLTVL.

V gene TRBV28 combines with J gene TRBJ1-2; tentative D call: TRBD1 (6 bases). V lost 5 bases and J lost 5, with 15 bases in between. The germline CDR1 and CDR2 sequences are MDHEN and SYDVKM. This CDR3 has 14 residues. CDR3 loop: CASSPGHQSYGYTF. The CDR3, as DNA: TGTGCCAGCAGTCCGGGACACCAGTCGTATGGCTACACCTTC.

The rearrangement links TRBV28 to TRBJ2-7; weak D call: TRBD2 (6 bases). The V end was cut by 1 base, the J end by 4 bases, with 17 bases between. Germline V lookup: CDR1 MDHEN, CDR2 SYDVKM. The CDR3 loop spans 16 amino acids. The CDR3 nucleotides read TGTGCCAGCAGTTTATCTAGGAGGGGTAATGGTTACGAGCAGTACTTC. Its translation: CASSLSRRGNGYEQYF.

V and J are TRBV27 and TRBJ2-7; TRBD2 might be the D (5 bases). The ends were cut back, 5 bases at V and 6 bases at J, with 11 bases in the middle. CDR3 length: 12 residues. Germline V gives CDR1 MNHEY, CDR2 SMNVEV (reference sequence). Here the CDR3 reads CASSRGFSEQYF. As DNA, the CDR3 is TGTGCCAGCAGTCGGGGATTCTCCGAGCAGTACTTC.

The V and J genes are TRBV5-1 and TRBJ2-1; 15 positions match TRBD2. Trimming took 0 bases from V and 9 from J; bases not matched to a gene: 7. The CDR3 runs 17 residues. The germline CDR1 and CDR2 sequences are SGHRS and YFSETQ. The CDR3: CASSLGLGTSGGSEQFF. The DNA of the CDR3 is TGCGCCAGCAGCTTGGGCTTGGGGACTAGCGGGGGGAGTGAGCAGTTCTTC. The whole variable domain, remainder taken from reference TRBV5-1 and TRBJ2-1, is KAGVTQTPRYLIKTRGQQVTLSCSPISGHRSVSWYQQTPGQGLQFLFEYFSETQRNKGNFPGRFSGRQFSNSRSEMNVSTLELGDSALYLCASSLGLGTSGGSEQFFGPGTRLTVL.

V is TRBV30 and J is TRBJ2-7; 8 bases fit TRBD2. The CDR3 spans 12 residues. Germline V gene data show CDR1 as GTSNPN and CDR2 as SVGIG (reference sequence). J gave up 5 bases and V 5 bases, and 5 bases lay outside the gene matches. The CDR3 region has the DNA TGTGCCTGGGAAAGCGGGAGTGACGAGCAGTACTTC. As protein: CAWESGSDEQYF.

Concerning this clone: Other DNA sequences in this sample translate to the same CDR3. This CDR3 reads CASSLTSNTEAFF. CDR3 bases: TGTGCCAGCAGCTTAACCTCGAACACTGAAGCTTTCTTT. The rearrangement links TRBV7-3 to TRBJ1-1; D not resolved. Germline V gene sequence: CDR1 SGHTA, CDR2 FQGTGA. With 0 bases removed from V and 1 base from J, the gap between germline ends came to 3 bases. The CDR3 contains 13 residues.

The chain has TRBV4-1 and TRBJ1-2; D perhaps matches TRBD1 (5 bases). The V and J ends lost 5 bases and 0 bases respectively, with 13 bases between them. The CDR3 runs to 15 residues. CDR1 MGHRA and CDR2 YSYEKL come from the germline V gene. The CDR3 reads CASSARQFPNYGYTF. Here the CDR3 DNA reads TGCGCCAGCAGCGCGCGACAGTTCCCTAACTATGGCTACACCTTC.

This chain connects TRBV2 to TRBJ1-5, with no clear D. The germline CDR1 and CDR2 sequences are SNHLY and FYNNEI. V lost 8 bases and J 0 bases, leaving 8 bases between the germline ends. CDR3 length: 13 residues. CDR3 in amino acids: CASVPYSNQPQHF. The CDR3 region has the DNA TGTGCCAGCGTCCCTTATAGCAATCAGCCCCAGCATTTT.

J is TRBJ1-2 and V is TRBV5-1; 11 bases are shared with TRBD1. Germline-derived CDR1 and CDR2 are SGHRS and YFSETQ. CDR3 length: 15 residues. Germline trimming cut 1 base from V and 6 bases from J; bases unmatched to any gene: 5. CDR3 loop: CASSLSRTGGDGYTF. For the CDR3, the DNA is TGCGCCAGCAGCTTGTCAAGGACAGGGGGCGATGGCTACACCTTC.

This clone was detected once. The chain links TRBV7-9 to TRBJ2-7, with TRBD1 matching over 9 bases. Germline trimming cut 1 base from V and 3 bases from J; bases unmatched to any gene: 1. This CDR3 contains 14 residues. The germline gives CDR1 SEHNR, CDR2 FQNEAQ (reference sequence). The DNA of the CDR3 is TGTGCCAGCAGCTTAGACAGGGGGCACTACGAGCAGTACTTC. Residues: CASSLDRGHYEQYF.

The CDR3 sequence is CASSQATGTAKDYEQYF. CDR3 bases: TGCGCCAGCAGCCAGGCGACCGGGACGGCGAAGGACTACGAGCAGTACTTC. The chain employs TRBV4-1 and TRBJ2-7; D is perhaps TRBD1 or TRBD2 (5 bases each). The V end lost 3 bases, the J end lost 3 bases, and 21 bases lay between the germline ends. Germline V gene lookup returns CDR1 MGHRA and CDR2 YSYEKL. The CDR3 extends over 17 amino acids.

The J gene is TRBJ1-2, the V gene TRBV5-4; a weak D match, TRBD1 (6 bases). V gave up 6 bases and J gave up 4 bases, with 16 bases separating them. Germline V gives CDR1 SGHNT, CDR2 YYREEE (reference sequence). The length of the CDR3 is 14 residues. The CDR3 sequence: CASTTQGGSYGYTF. The DNA for the CDR3 is TGTGCCAGCACTACACAGGGTGGTTCCTATGGCTACACCTTC.

The chain employs TRBV6-1 and TRBJ2-5; 7 bases agree with TRBD2. Trimming cost V 2 bases and J 0 bases; bases outside gene matches: 9. The germline V gene has CDR1 MNHNS and CDR2 SASEGT. The CDR3 is 17 residues long. The CDR3 region has the DNA TGTGCCAGCAGTGAACGGGCGGGAGAATTGTACCAAGAGACCCAGTACTTC. It translates to CASSERAGELYQETQYF.

The chain couples TRBV28 to TRBJ2-7; 8 bases agree with TRBD1. With 7 bases clipped from V and 6 bases from J, the junction kept 8 bases outside the gene matches. Germline V lookup: CDR1 MDHEN, CDR2 SYDVKM. The CDR3 contains 13 residues. The CDR3, as DNA: TGTGCCAGCAATCGGGACAGGAGGGGCGAGCAGTACTTC. Its protein product is CASNRDRRGEQYF.

CDR3 coding DNA: TGTGCCAGCAGCGCGACTAGCGGGGGCCCCTACGAGCAGTACTTC. Protein sequence: CASSATSGGPYEQYF. The chain carries TRBV7-2 and TRBJ2-7; 12 positions agree with TRBD2. The length of the CDR3 is 15 residues. J lost 2 bases, V lost 5 bases, and 4 bases had no gene match. The germline gives CDR1 SGHTA, CDR2 FQGNSA.

V usage is TRBV4-3 and J usage is TRBJ2-7; tentatively, D is TRBD1 (5 bases). The V gene's germline CDR1 is LGHNA and CDR2 YSLEER. The CDR3 contains 14 residues. Trimming removed 0 bases from V and 5 bases from J, with 11 bases in between. The CDR3 DNA reads as TGCGCCAGCAGCCAAGAATGGCAGGGCCACGAGCAGTACTTC. Amino acid sequence: CASSQEWQGHEQYF.

This clone was observed a single time. The rearrangement joins TRBV28 to TRBJ2-7, with D unresolved. The V and J ends lost 6 bases and 3 bases respectively, with 9 bases between them. CDR1 is MDHEN and CDR2 is SYDVKM in the germline V gene. The CDR3 has 12 residues. The chain's CDR3 is CASRLQSYEQYF. The CDR3, as DNA: TGTGCCAGCAGGCTACAGAGCTACGAGCAGTACTTC.

This chain uses TRBV13 with TRBJ2-7, with a weak D call TRBD2 (5 bases). From germline, CDR1 is PRHDT and CDR2 FYEKMQ (reference sequence). The V and J ends lost 6 bases and 2 bases respectively, with 14 bases between them. The CDR3 sequence is 14 residues long. The CDR3 nucleotides read TGTGCCAGCAGTTCAATGGAGGTCACCTACGAGCAGTACTTC. This encodes CASSSMEVTYEQYF.

The chain joins TRBV30 to TRBJ1-5, with D possibly being TRBD1 (6 bases). Per the germline V gene, CDR1 is GTSNPN and CDR2 is SVGIG (reference sequence). V lost 4 bases and J lost 7, with 14 bases in between. The CDR3 consists of 13 residues. The CDR3 region is CAWKGGMSQPQHF. The CDR3 nucleotides are TGTGCCTGGAAGGGGGGGATGAGCCAGCCCCAGCATTTT.

The V call is TRBV28, the J call TRBJ1-1, with 9 bases aligning to TRBD1. Germline V gene sequence: CDR1 MDHEN, CDR2 SYDVKM. This CDR3 spans 14 amino acids. With 4 bases clipped from V and 1 base from J, the junction kept 1 base outside the gene matches. The CDR3 bases are TGTGCCAGCAGTTCGGGACAGGGGAACACTGAAGCTTTCTTT. This sequence encodes CASSSGQGNTEAFF.

The V call is TRBV4-1, the J call TRBJ1-4, with a possible D match to TRBD1 (5 bases). This CDR3 region has 14 residues. Between the trimmed V and J ends, which lost 5 bases and 7 bases, there was a span of 14 bases. CDR1 and CDR2 from the germline V gene are MGHRA and YSYEKL. CDR3 nucleotide sequence: TGCGCCAGCAGCTCCCGGGACCGGGGTGAAAAACTGTTTTTT. Amino acids: CASSSRDRGEKLFF.

This clone was seen a few times. V is TRBV7-9 and J is TRBJ1-1, with 7 bases lining up with TRBD1. Germline-derived CDR1 and CDR2 are SEHNR and FQNEAQ (reference sequence). The CDR3 consists of 14 residues. Unmatched junction bases numbered 3, after V lost 0 bases and J lost 5 bases. The CDR3 loop is CASSLATGVTEAFF. CDR3 DNA: TGTGCCAGCAGCTTAGCAACAGGGGTTACTGAAGCTTTCTTT.

The rearrangement joins TRBV6-5 to TRBJ2-5; D unclear. CDR1 and CDR2 (germline): MNHEY, SVGAGI. The V and J ends lost 4 bases and 2 bases respectively, with 11 bases between them. The length of the CDR3 is 14 residues. The CDR3 DNA is TGTGCCAGCAGTTTCCTGGAGCAGCAAGAGACCCAGTACTTC. Protein sequence: CASSFLEQQETQYF.

This clone has more than one count but fewer than ten. This chain connects TRBV30 to TRBJ1-1; 7 positions match TRBD1. CDR1 is GTSNPN and CDR2 is SVGIG in the germline V gene (reference sequence). V lost 2 bases, J lost 6 bases, and 9 bases stayed unmatched. The CDR3 sequence is 14 residues long. CDR3 DNA: TGTGCCTGGAGTTCGACTTTAGGGGGCTCTGAAGCTTTCTTT. This gives the protein CAWSSTLGGSEAFF.

With respect to this clone: Other DNA sequences within the sample encode an identical CDR3. The V call is TRBV15, the J call TRBJ1-3, with D unresolved. The V end was cut by 0 bases, the J end by 4 bases, with 1 base between. Germline V gene lookup returns CDR1 LNHNV and CDR2 YYDKDF (reference sequence). CDR3 length equals 12 residues. DNA of the CDR3: TGTGCCACCAGCAGAGACGGAAACACCATATATTTT. This translates into CATSRDGNTIYF.